The 29 T cell receptor beta chains reported below all come from one sample, sequenced in a study of T-cell reconstitution after alpha-beta-depleted transplantation in children. This sample's TCRbeta library carried unique molecular identifier barcodes. MiXCR, applied by TCRdb to the PCR reads, yields one record per CDR3 protein. Of approximately 200,000 distinct CDR3 sequences in the sample, more than 12% are singletons; the top ten hold about 12%. The input for sequencing was PBMCs from the stem cell graft donor, taken from the stem cell graft. All receptors come from a human donor who donated a stem cell graft to a child with acute lymphoblastic leukemia.

The rearrangement links TRBV2 to TRBJ1-5; D is possibly TRBD1 (6 bases). Trimming left V 5 bases short and J 4 bases short, with 15 bases between. The CDR3 is 15 residues long. In germline, CDR1 is SNHLY, CDR2 FYNNEI. Here the CDR3 reads CASSTSTRGNQPQHF. In nucleotides, the CDR3 is TGTGCCAGCAGTACATCGACAAGGGGGAATCAGCCCCAGCATTTT.

This clonotype occurred many times. The CDR3 here is CASSLQGRSEQYF. The CDR3 nucleotides read TGTGCCAGCAGTTTACAGGGCCGGTCCGAGCAGTACTTC. This rearrangement joins TRBV12-3 or TRBV12-4 to TRBJ2-7, with D maybe TRBD1 (5 bases). The CDR3 contains 13 residues. V lost 2 bases to trimming and J lost 6 bases, with 11 bases between them.

This sequence joins TRBV20-1 and TRBJ1-6; 12 nucleotides agree with TRBD1. CDR1 and CDR2 (germline): DFQATT, SNEGSKA (reference sequence). V shed 1 base, J shed 9 bases, and the junction held 7 bases outside the gene matches. CDR3 length equals 16 residues. CDR3 sequence reads: CSARAGTGGDGSPLHF. In DNA, the CDR3 is TGCAGTGCTAGAGCGGGGACAGGGGGCGATGGTTCACCCCTCCACTTT.

This clonotype came up many times. The chain recombines TRBV5-1 with TRBJ1-1; 8 bases map to TRBD1. CDR1 and CDR2 from the germline V gene are SGHRS and YFSETQ. The CDR3 length is 12 residues. Germline trimming cut 3 bases from V and 10 bases from J; bases unmatched to any gene: 5. Here the CDR3 DNA reads TGCGCCAGCAGCTCGCGACAGGGGAGAGCTTTCTTT. Its protein product is CASSSRQGRAFF.

This clonotype was found many times. The CDR3: CSASVTSGRGETQYF. The CDR3, as DNA: TGCAGTGCTAGCGTTACGAGCGGGAGGGGAGAGACCCAGTACTTC. This chain joins TRBV20-1 and TRBJ2-5; 10 positions match TRBD2. The CDR3 has 15 amino acids. The ends lost 3 bases at V and 4 bases at J; junction bases unmatched: 8. Germline assignment: CDR1 DFQATT and CDR2 SNEGSKA (reference sequence).

This clonotype was detected only a few times. In DNA form, the CDR3 reads TGTGCCAGCAGTGAATTAGCGGGAGGGGTCGCAGATACGCAGTATTTT. Its protein is CASSELAGGVADTQYF. This chain links TRBV2 with TRBJ2-3, with 11 nucleotides matching TRBD2. With V trimmed by 2 bases and J by 4 bases, 5 bases remained unmatched. This CDR3 spans 16 amino acids. Germline lookup yields CDR1 SNHLY and CDR2 FYNNEI.

The chain joins TRBV5-1 to TRBJ2-7; TRBD1 matches 7 bases. Germline CDR1 is SGHRS and CDR2 is YFSETQ. Trimming at V came to 3 bases and at J to 1 base, leaving 7 bases not matched to a gene. This CDR3 is built from 15 residues. The CDR3 DNA reads as TGCGCCAGCAGCTCCTGGGACAGTAAATCCTACGAGCAGTACTTC. Translated: CASSSWDSKSYEQYF.

In its sample, this clonotype was seen many times. The gene calls are TRBV6-5 and TRBJ2-7; D remains unclear. This CDR3 spans 13 amino acids. The ends were cut back, 11 bases at V and 3 bases at J, with 17 bases in the middle. CDR1 and CDR2 from the germline V gene are MNHEY and SVGAGI. The CDR3 DNA reads as TGTGCCTCCGGGCGAAGGGCCGGCTACGAGCAGTACTTC. Translating gives CASGRRAGYEQYF.

This clonotype was seen repeatedly, ten times or more. CDR3 loop: CAISDGPSEQYF. The CDR3 DNA is TGTGCCATCAGTGACGGACCGAGCGAGCAGTACTTC. V usage is TRBV10-3 and J usage is TRBJ2-7; D remains ambiguous. Germline V gene sequence: CDR1 ENHRY, CDR2 SYGVKD. V was cut by 3 bases and J by 6 bases, with 9 bases left in between. This CDR3 is 12 amino acids long.

In DNA form, the CDR3 reads TGTGCCAGCAGCCAAGTATTGGGGGGGCAGAATATGGCGAACTATGGCTACACCTTC. Its protein is CASSQVLGGQNMANYGYTF. The chain employs TRBV3-1 and TRBJ1-2; possibly TRBD1 for D (6 bases). V was pared by 1 base and J by 2 bases, with 23 bases between. Per germline, CDR1 LGHDT and CDR2 YNNKEL (reference sequence). CDR3 length: 19 amino acids.

There are many counts of this clonotype. The chain couples TRBV20-1 to TRBJ2-3; D possibly matches TRBD1 or TRBD2 (5 bases each). In germline, CDR1 is DFQATT, CDR2 SNEGSKA (reference sequence). The V end was cut by 5 bases, the J end by 0 bases, with 15 bases between. The CDR3 is made up of 15 amino acids. CDR3 sequence (DNA): TGCAGTGCTCCGGGGACGCCTACTAGCACAGATACGCAGTATTTT. Its protein is CSAPGTPTSTDTQYF.

The sample holds many counts of this clonotype. V usage is TRBV7-9 and J usage is TRBJ1-1; 7 bases line up with TRBD1. With 7 bases clipped from V and 4 bases from J, the junction kept 6 bases outside the gene matches. The V gene's germline CDR1 is SEHNR and CDR2 FQNEAQ (reference sequence). This CDR3 is 13 amino acids long. CDR3 in amino acids: CASIQKGATEAFF. The CDR3 region has the DNA TGTGCCAGCATCCAGAAGGGGGCCACTGAAGCTTTCTTT. The variable domain in full, completed from reference TRBV7-9 and TRBJ1-1, reads DTGVSQNPRHKITKRGQNVTFRCDPISEHNRLYWYRQTLGQGPEFLTYFQNEAQLEKSRLLSDRFSAERPKGSFSTLEIQRTEQGDSAMYLCASIQKGATEAFFGQGTRLTVV.

The chain couples TRBV5-1 to TRBJ2-7; 7 bases are a match to TRBD2. The germline V gene has CDR1 SGHRS and CDR2 YFSETQ. V was clipped by 3 bases and J by 5 bases; unmatched bases: 14. The CDR3 has 16 amino acids. The CDR3: CASSWTPGGSFDEQYF. The CDR3 DNA reads as TGCGCCAGCAGCTGGACCCCGGGCGGGAGTTTCGACGAGCAGTACTTC.

Notes on this clonotype: One junction end disagrees with the germline gene, perhaps due to a read error. J is TRBJ2-2 and V is TRBV20-1; the D gene is possibly TRBD2 (6 bases). This CDR3 spans 16 amino acids. Germline V gene sequence: CDR1 DFQATT, CDR2 SNEGSKA (reference sequence). The DNA for the CDR3 is TGCAGTGCTAGGGGGACTTCCCCACCGAACACCGGGGAGCTGTTTTTC. Protein product: CSARGTSPPNTGELFF.

This chain uses TRBV7-8 with TRBJ2-6, with D possibly matching TRBD2 (5 bases). The CDR3 is 15 residues long. Per germline, CDR1 SGHVS and CDR2 FQNEAQ. V dropped 7 bases and J dropped 4 bases, with 14 bases sitting between them. CDR3 nucleotide sequence: TGTGCCAGCACACACCGCGGGTCCGGGGCCAACGTCCTGACTTTC. As protein: CASTHRGSGANVLTF. The complete variable domain, with remaining parts taken from reference TRBV7-8 and TRBJ2-6, reads GAGVSQSPRYKVAKRGQDVALRCDPISGHVSLFWYQQALGQGPEFLTYFQNEAQLDKSGLPSDRFFAERPEGSVSTLKIQRTQQEDSAVYLCASTHRGSGANVLTFGAGSRLTVL.

The rearrangement uses TRBV7-6 and TRBJ2-2; no reliable D call. CDR1 and CDR2 from the germline V gene are SGHVS and FNYEAQ. Trimming left V 2 bases short and J 0 bases short, with 10 bases between. The CDR3 consists of 16 residues. CDR3 residues: CASSLRSESNTGELFF. In DNA, the CDR3 is TGTGCCAGCAGCTTAAGGTCCGAGTCGAACACCGGGGAGCTGTTTTTT.

This clonotype showed up many times. V and J are TRBV4-2 and TRBJ2-2; possibly TRBD2 for D (7 bases). From germline, CDR1 is LGHNA and CDR2 YNFKEQ. V lost 1 base, J lost 1 base, and 10 bases lay in between. The CDR3 contains 16 residues. This CDR3 is CASSQGGGLNTGELFF. CDR3 bases: TGTGCCAGCAGCCAAGGGGGGGGGCTGAACACCGGGGAGCTGTTTTTT.

This clonotype was detected many times. The chain recombines TRBV12-3 or TRBV12-4 with TRBJ2-1, with TRBD2 identical over 10 bases. V lost 3 bases and J lost 9; bases outside the gene matches: 8. This CDR3 comprises 15 residues. The CDR3 loop is CASSLRLAGSSEQFF. CDR3 DNA: TGTGCCAGCAGTTTGCGACTAGCGGGTTCAAGTGAGCAGTTCTTC.

This clonotype came up a few times. The chain joins TRBV5-1 to TRBJ2-3; D remains ambiguous. Trimming shortened V by 5 bases and J by 0 bases, and 13 bases separated the two germline ends. The CDR3 extends over 15 amino acids. Germline-derived CDR1 and CDR2 are SGHRS and YFSETQ. CDR3: CASSHPTDSTDTQYF. The CDR3 region has the DNA TGCGCCAGCAGTCATCCGACGGATAGCACAGATACGCAGTATTTT.

This clonotype has ten or more counts. The V gene is TRBV12-3 or TRBV12-4, the J gene TRBJ2-7; 8 bases agree with TRBD2. V was clipped by 1 base and J by 4 bases; unmatched bases: 3. The CDR3 runs 14 residues. CDR3 amino acids: CASSLGGLDYEQYF. CDR3 in DNA: TGTGCCAGCAGTTTAGGGGGACTAGATTACGAGCAGTACTTC.

The CDR3 coding sequence is TGTGCCAGCAGTCCCCAGGCGGCCTACTACGAGCAGTACTTC. This sequence encodes CASSPQAAYYEQYF. The chain uses TRBV27 and TRBJ2-7; D not certain. V lost 5 bases, J lost 3 bases, and 14 bases lay in between. CDR3 length: 14 amino acids. Germline V lookup: CDR1 MNHEY, CDR2 SMNVEV (reference sequence).

This clonotype was detected many times. The chain uses TRBV5-1 and TRBJ2-7, with TRBD2 matching over 10 bases. The germline gives CDR1 SGHRS, CDR2 YFSETQ. The V and J ends lost 0 bases and 2 bases, in that order; junction bases with no gene match: 5. This CDR3 spans 16 amino acids. CDR3: CASSLGSSGSPYEQYF. In nucleotides, the CDR3 is TGCGCCAGCAGCTTGGGGTCTAGCGGGAGCCCCTACGAGCAGTACTTC.

CDR3 sequence: CASSSSPTTSGSLYNEQFF. The CDR3 DNA reads TGTGCCAGCAGCTCCTCCCCGACGACTAGCGGGAGTCTCTACAATGAGCAGTTCTTC. The gene calls are TRBV11-1 and TRBJ2-1, with 12 nucleotides matching TRBD2. Germline CDR1 is SGHAT and CDR2 is FQDESV (reference sequence). The CDR3 totals 19 residues. J lost 3 bases, V lost 4 bases, and 13 bases had no gene match. Filled out from reference TRBV11-1 and TRBJ2-1, the complete variable domain reads EAEVAQSPRYKITEKSQAVAFWCDPISGHATLYWYRQILGQGPELLVQFQDESVVDDSQLPKDRFSAERLKGVDSTLKIQPAELGDSAMYLCASSSSPTTSGSLYNEQFFGPGTRLTVL.

This clonotype was observed a handful of times. The chain combines TRBV7-9 with TRBJ2-2; D remains ambiguous. The CDR3 extends over 15 amino acids. Germline V CDR1 and CDR2: SEHNR, FQNEAQ (reference sequence). Trimming removed 3 bases from V and 3 bases from J, with 11 bases in between. CDR3 nucleotide sequence: TGTGCCAGCAGCTTTATTAGTGCGGACACCGGGGAGCTGTTTTTT. Amino acids: CASSFISADTGELFF.

This clonotype appeared many times. The chain links TRBV29-1 to TRBJ2-1; 7 bases are shared with TRBD2. The CDR3 loop spans 14 amino acids. Trimming removed 0 bases from V and 6 bases from J; junction bases left unmatched: 5. CDR1 is SQVTM, CDR2 ANQGSEA, per germline. The CDR3 loop reads CSVEDRGEGNEQFF. For the CDR3, the DNA is TGCAGCGTTGAAGATCGCGGGGAGGGCAATGAGCAGTTCTTC.

This clonotype was picked up many times. The rearrangement uses TRBV5-1 and TRBJ2-2; D unresolved. The V and J ends lost 4 bases and 4 bases respectively, with 11 bases between them. The CDR3 covers 14 residues. Germline CDR1 and CDR2: SGHRS and YFSETQ. This chain's CDR3 is CASSHEWVTGELFF. As DNA, the CDR3 is TGCGCCAGCAGCCACGAATGGGTCACCGGGGAGCTGTTTTTT. The full variable domain, its missing parts supplied by reference TRBV5-1 and TRBJ2-2, is KAGVTQTPRYLIKTRGQQVTLSCSPISGHRSVSWYQQTPGQGLQFLFEYFSETQRNKGNFPGRFSGRQFSNSRSEMNVSTLELGDSALYLCASSHEWVTGELFFGEGSRLTVL.

This clonotype showed up many times. V and J are TRBV29-1 and TRBJ2-1; 7 bases match TRBD2. V trimming: 4 bases; J trimming: 7 bases; junction bases outside the gene matches: 16. Germline V lookup: CDR1 SQVTM, CDR2 ANQGSEA. The CDR3 extends over 16 amino acids. The DNA of the CDR3 is TGCAGCGTTGGCAAAACAGTTGGCGGGAGTAGGAATGAGCAGTTCTTC. Its translation: CSVGKTVGGSRNEQFF.

This clonotype came up many times. This rearrangement joins TRBV5-1 to TRBJ2-5; 7 bases are a match to TRBD1. Germline lookup yields CDR1 SGHRS and CDR2 YFSETQ. The CDR3 runs to 16 residues. V gave up 1 base and J gave up 2 bases; unmatched junction bases: 8. The CDR3 region is CASSLWGSTGQETQYF. CDR3 in DNA: TGCGCCAGCAGCTTGTGGGGGTCGACAGGGCAAGAGACCCAGTACTTC.

This sequence joins TRBV6-1 and TRBJ2-1; no clear D gene. The CDR3 is 15 residues long. Germline V gives CDR1 MNHNS, CDR2 SASEGT. V was trimmed by 7 bases and J by 6 bases, leaving 19 bases between them. The CDR3 loop reads CASTTIGQRTNEQFF. In DNA, the CDR3 is TGTGCCAGCACCACAATCGGGCAGAGAACCAATGAGCAGTTCTTC.